This TCR beta chain was documented in a study of shared clonotypes between healthy human individuals. Study background: The plates for each donor numbered three CD4 naive, three CD4 memory, two CD8 naive and one CD8 memory.

Losses at the gene ends were 1 base for V and 5 bases for J; bases not matched to a gene: 4. Germline values: CDR1 MNHEY, CDR2 SVGAGI. This CDR3 has 15 amino acids. Per the authors' pipeline: Junction-only sequences produced by ImmunoSEQ had no quality scores, so filtering differed. Sequencing was performed with immunoSEQ multiplex PCR; in TCRdb, only in-frame clones are kept and a portion is missing. Clone size and the V and J calls come from that table; the DNA yielded D and trimming. Of 2 million to 2.5 million clones listed, almost 96% are singletons. As to this clone: Its antigen is undetermined.

Study-wide results and limits: Among a few donors, roughly 5% of naive CD4 clonotypes were found in common.

The chain couples TRBV6-5 to TRBJ2-4; 8 bases are a match to TRBD1. Sequenced: naive CD4+ T cells sorted from blood. As for subset: CD45RA+ positively selected. This clonotype was sampled from a man aged 18 to 30 in good health. Here the CDR3 DNA reads TGTGCCAGCAGTTACTTGGGGGGACAGGAAAACATTCAGTACTTC. Protein sequence: CASSYLGGQENIQYF.